Shown below are 4 T cell receptor beta chains from a single sample sequenced in a study of spatial heterogeneity in lung cancer. TCRdb re-derived calls from the 5' RACE reads in MiXCR, one entry per CDR3 protein. The table has tens of thousands of distinct CDR3 sequences, 7% to 7.5% seen once. The time point here: sample taken at primary tumor resection. Sequencing used PBMCs, obtained at surgery. The receptors derive from a female donor with early-stage non-small cell lung cancer.

This sequence joins TRBV11-2 and TRBJ2-7; 9 bases agree with TRBD1. Per germline, CDR1 SGHAT and CDR2 FQNNGV. J gave up 0 bases and V 2 bases, and 2 bases lay outside the gene matches. The CDR3 extends over 15 amino acids. Here the CDR3 reads CASSLRTGVSYEQYF. CDR3 bases: TGTGCCAGCAGCTTAAGGACAGGGGTCTCCTACGAGCAGTACTTC.

This clonotype was picked up many times. The gene calls are TRBV4-1 and TRBJ1-1; the D gene is possibly TRBD1 (6 bases). Per the germline V gene, CDR1 is MGHRA and CDR2 is YSYEKL. V lost 1 base, J lost 11 bases, and 23 bases lay in between. The CDR3 consists of 16 residues. The chain's CDR3 is CASSQVGPRGGREAFF. The DNA for the CDR3 is TGCGCCAGCAGCCAAGTGGGTCCCCGCGGGGGGCGCGAGGCTTTCTTT.

This clonotype was seen only a few times. The rearrangement uses TRBV12-3 or TRBV12-4 and TRBJ2-3; D is possibly TRBD2 (5 bases). CDR3 length: 13 amino acids. With 5 bases removed from V and 10 bases from J, the gap between germline ends came to 16 bases. The DNA of the CDR3 is TGTGCCAGCAGTGCCATCCAAGGGAGTCCGCAGTATTTT. Translation: CASSAIQGSPQYF.

Ten or more counts support this clonotype. J is TRBJ2-1 and V is TRBV27; TRBD2 agrees at 14 bases. Germline loops: CDR1 MNHEY, CDR2 SMNVEV (reference sequence). CDR3 length: 15 amino acids. V gave up 5 bases and J gave up 6 bases; unmatched junction bases: 3. Here the CDR3 DNA reads TGTGCCAGCAGTCCGGGGACTAGCGGGGGCAATGAGCAGTTCTTC. This sequence encodes CASSPGTSGGNEQFF.